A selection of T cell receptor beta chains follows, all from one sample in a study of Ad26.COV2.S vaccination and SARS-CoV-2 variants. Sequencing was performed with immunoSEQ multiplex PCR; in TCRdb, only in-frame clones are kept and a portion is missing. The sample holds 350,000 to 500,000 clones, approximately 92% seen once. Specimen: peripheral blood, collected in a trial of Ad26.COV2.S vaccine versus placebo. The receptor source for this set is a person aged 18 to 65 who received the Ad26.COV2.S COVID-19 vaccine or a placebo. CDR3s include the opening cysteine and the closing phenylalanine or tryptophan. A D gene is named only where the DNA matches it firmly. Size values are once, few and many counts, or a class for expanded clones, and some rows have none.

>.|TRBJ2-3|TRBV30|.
TGTGCCTGGAGTTGGCGGGGTAGCACAGATACGCAGTATTTT
CAWSWRGSTDTQYF
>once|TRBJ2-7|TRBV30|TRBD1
TGTGCCTGGAACAGGGGTTCCTACGAGCAGTACTTC
CAWNRGSYEQYF
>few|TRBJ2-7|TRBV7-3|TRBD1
TGTGCCAGCAGCTTGGACAGGGAAAACGAGCAGTACTTC
CASSLDRENEQYF
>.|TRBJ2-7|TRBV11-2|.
TGTGCCAGCAGCTTAGCCCCCTCTACCTACGAGCAGTACTTC
CASSLAPSTYEQYF
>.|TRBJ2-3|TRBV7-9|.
TGTGCCAGCAGCGGTGCTACGCTGTTGGATACGCAGTATTTT
CASSGATLLDTQYF
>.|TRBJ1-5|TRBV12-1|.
TGTGCCAGCAGCCCCACAGGGGTTAGCAATCAGCCCCAGCATTTT
CASSPTGVSNQPQHF
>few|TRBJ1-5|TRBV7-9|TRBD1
TGTGCCAGCGGTGGGACAGGGAATAGCAATCAGCCCCAGCATTTT
CASGGTGNSNQPQHF
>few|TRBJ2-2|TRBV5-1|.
TGCGCCAGCAGCTTGGCGACTACAATCTACACCGGGGAGCTGTTTTTT
CASSLATTIYTGELFF
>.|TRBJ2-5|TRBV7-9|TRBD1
TGTGCCGTACACCGACAGGGGAGAGAGACCCAGTACTTC
CAVHRQGRETQYF
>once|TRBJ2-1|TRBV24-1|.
TGTGCCACCAGTGATTCCCTAGGTGGCTACAATGAGCAGTTCTTC
CATSDSLGGYNEQFF
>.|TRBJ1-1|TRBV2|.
TGTGCCAGCAGTGAAGGAGGGAACACTGAAGCTTTCTTT
CASSEGGNTEAFF
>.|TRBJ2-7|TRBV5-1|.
TGCGCCAGCAGCTTGAGGCAGCTTCCCCGTAACGAGCAGTACTTC
CASSLRQLPRNEQYF
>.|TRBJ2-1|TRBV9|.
TGTGCCAGCAGCGCAGGGATTAGCTCCTACAATGAGCAGTTCTTC
CASSAGISSYNEQFF
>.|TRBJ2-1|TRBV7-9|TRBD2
TGTGCCAGCAGCCTCAGCTGGGCGGGAGACAATGAGCAGTTCTTC
CASSLSWAGDNEQFF
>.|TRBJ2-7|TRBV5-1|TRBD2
TGCGCCAGCAGGCCAGCGGGAGGGCCTGGAGAGCAGTACTTC
CASRPAGGPGEQYF
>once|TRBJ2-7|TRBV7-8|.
TGTGCCAGCAGTTATTCAGGGTCCCTCGAGCAGTACTTC
CASSYSGSLEQYF
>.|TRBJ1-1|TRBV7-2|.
TGTGCCAGCAGCTTAGCAGGGGTTGGTGAAGCTTTCTTT
CASSLAGVGEAFF
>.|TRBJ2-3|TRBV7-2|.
TGTGCCAGCAGCTTGAATGTCGGGAAGGGGATGGATACGCAGTATTTT
CASSLNVGKGMDTQYF
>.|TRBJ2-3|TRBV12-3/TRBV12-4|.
TGTGCCAGCAGTTCGTCAGTAGATACGCAGTATTTT
CASSSSVDTQYF
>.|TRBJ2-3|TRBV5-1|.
TGCGCCAGCAGCTTGGTAAGGGGGGCTAGCACAGATACGCAGTATTTT
CASSLVRGASTDTQYF
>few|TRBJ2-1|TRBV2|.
TGTGCCAGCAGTCCGGACCGAGGAGAGCAGTTCTTC
CASSPDRGEQFF
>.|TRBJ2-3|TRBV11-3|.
TGTGCCAGCAGCTTAGGCAGGGGACCAGATACGCAGTATTTT
CASSLGRGPDTQYF
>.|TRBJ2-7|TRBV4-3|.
TGCGCCAGCAGCCGGTATCTAGCTACCCCCTACGAGCAGTACTTC
CASSRYLATPYEQYF
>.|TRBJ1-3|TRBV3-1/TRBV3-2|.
TGTGCCAGCAGCCAAGCGTGGGGGGGTGGAAACACCATATATTTT
CASSQAWGGGNTIYF
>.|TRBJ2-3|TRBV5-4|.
TGTGCCAGCAGCTTCGACCTACTCAGGACAGATACGCAGTATTTT
CASSFDLLRTDTQYF
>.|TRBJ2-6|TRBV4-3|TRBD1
TGCGCCAGCAGCGCCAGGGCCCCGGGACAGGGCAACTCTGGGGCCAACGTCCTGACTTTC
CASSARAPGQGNSGANVLTF
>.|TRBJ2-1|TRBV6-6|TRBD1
TGTGCCAGCAGTCCCCGGGACAGAGGATATTACAATGAGCAGTTCTTC
CASSPRDRGYYNEQFF
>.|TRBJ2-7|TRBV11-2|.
TGTGCCAGCAGCCCTCCCTCGGTCTCCTACGAGCAGTACTTC
CASSPPSVSYEQYF
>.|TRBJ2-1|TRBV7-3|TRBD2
TGTGCCAGCAGCCAAAGCCCGGGACTAGCGGGGGTCCTGGGCTACAATGAGCAGTTCTTC
CASSQSPGLAGVLGYNEQFF
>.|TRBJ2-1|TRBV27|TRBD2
TGTGCCAGCAGAATGGGCGGGAGTTCGGGGAATGAGCAGTTCTTC
CASRMGGSSGNEQFF
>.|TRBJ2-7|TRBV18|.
TGTGCCAGCTCCCTGGGACACGGAGAGACCTACGAGCAGTACTTC
CASSLGHGETYEQYF
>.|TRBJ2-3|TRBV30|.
TGTGCCTGGAGCGCCGGGAGTGTACCAGATACGCAGTATTTT
CAWSAGSVPDTQYF
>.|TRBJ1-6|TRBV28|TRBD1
TGTGCCAGCAGTTTACGGGGGACAGCTAATTCACCCCTCCACTTT
CASSLRGTANSPLHF
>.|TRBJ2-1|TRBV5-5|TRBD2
TGTGCCAGCAGCTTCAAGCGGGGGCCCCCGAATGAGCAGTTCTTC
CASSFKRGPPNEQFF